The T cell receptor (beta chain) under discussion was sequenced for a study of cytomegalovirus exposure and HLA in healthy donors. Study-level points and caveats: Indistinguishable V segments such as TRBV6-2 and TRBV6-3 were excluded. One variant, a missense change in DCLRE1C, was linked in a later analysis to TCR beta V- and J-gene trimming.

The CDR3 is 17 amino acids. V was cut by 4 bases and J by 6 bases, with 26 bases left in between. Germline CDR1 SGDLS, CDR2 YYNGEE. The PCR was carried out with 60 Vbeta primers and 13 Jbeta primers. Using immunoSEQ multiplex PCR, the repertoire was profiled, and TCRdb retains in-frame clones only, with some absent. The top ten hold about 9.3% of the sample, which has about 50,000 clones, 65% to 80% seen once. Worth noting for this clone: Its antigen remains unidentified.

J is TRBJ2-7 and V is TRBV9; D perhaps matches TRBD1 (6 bases). Sequencing was done on a sample of PBMCs. This receptor was identified in a woman aged 45-60 years in good health and CMV-seronegative. The CDR3, as DNA: TGTGCCAGCAGCTCCTCCCTCGGTAGTGAGGGGGTTGGCGAGCAGTACTTC. Encoded protein: CASSSSLGSEGVGEQYF.